This T cell receptor beta chain was found in a study of CD8 T cells in ankylosing spondylitis. The CDR3 loop spans 13 amino acids. Trimming shortened V by 4 bases and J by 9 bases, and 14 bases separated the two germline ends. Germline CDR1 SGHRS, CDR2 YFSETQ. General study findings and limits: Matched synovial fluid from ankylosing spondylitis patients was reported to be enriched for disease-linked clones. Ankylosing spondylitis blood seemed to carry a telltale TCR beta motif made of seven or eight highly homologous variants.

Quantitative 5'-RACE with molecular barcodes produced the TCR beta libraries. TCRdb re-called the 5' RACE reads through MiXCR, storing one row per CDR3 protein. The profile shows 90,000 to 100,000 distinct CDR3 sequences, about 8.3% of them singletons. This clonotype was seen many times. The antigen is not known. The TCR originated in a male donor with ankylosing spondylitis or in good health (not recorded which). The sequencing input was blood, either unsorted or a sorted T cell fraction (not recorded which). The chain joins TRBV5-1 to TRBJ2-4, with D possibly matching TRBD2 (5 bases). The CDR3 loop reads CASSDGVRGIQYF. For the CDR3, the DNA is TGCGCCAGCAGCGACGGGGTTCGAGGCATTCAGTACTTC.